This entry features one TCR beta chain sequence. The antigen remains unidentified. The validation cohort, a group of 120 or so subjects, included the donors and was separate from the approximately 680-subject first cohort. The sample is drawn from a study of cytomegalovirus exposure and HLA in healthy donors. The data were produced by immunoSEQ multiplex PCR, yet TCRdb's version contains in-frame clones alone and is incomplete. The sample comprises 220,000 or so clones, 83% of which are singletons, and roughly 5.5% rests with the top ten. Trimming removed 3 bases at V and 0 bases at J, with 3 bases between. This CDR3 contains 12 residues. The germline CDR1 and CDR2 sequences are GTSNPN and SVGIG (reference sequence). Study observations and caveats: Associated with cytomegalovirus, according to the listing, were 150 to 200 TCR beta chains. Rarity marked most TCR sequences, yet some public TCRs occurred in many donors.

Sequenced material: PBMCs. This rearrangement joins TRBV30 to TRBJ1-5, with D unresolved. The sequence was collected from a woman aged 18-29 years in good health and CMV-seronegative. The CDR3 coding sequence is TGTGCCTGGAGCTATAGCAATCAGCCCCAGCATTTT. Protein sequence: CAWSYSNQPQHF.